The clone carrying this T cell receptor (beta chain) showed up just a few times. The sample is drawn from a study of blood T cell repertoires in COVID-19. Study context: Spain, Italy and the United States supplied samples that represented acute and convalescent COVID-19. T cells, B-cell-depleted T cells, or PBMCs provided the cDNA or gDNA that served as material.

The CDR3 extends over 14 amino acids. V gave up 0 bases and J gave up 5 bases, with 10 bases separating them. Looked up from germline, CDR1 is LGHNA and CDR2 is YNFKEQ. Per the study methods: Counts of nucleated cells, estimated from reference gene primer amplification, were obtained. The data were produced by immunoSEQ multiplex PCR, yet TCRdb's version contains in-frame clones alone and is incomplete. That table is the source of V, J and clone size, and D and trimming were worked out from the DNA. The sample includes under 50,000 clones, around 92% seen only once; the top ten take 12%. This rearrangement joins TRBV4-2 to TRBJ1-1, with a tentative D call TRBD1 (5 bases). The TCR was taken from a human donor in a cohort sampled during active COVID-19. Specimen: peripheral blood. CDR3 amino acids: CASSQDQRGTEAFF. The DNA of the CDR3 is TGTGCCAGCAGCCAAGATCAGCGGGGGACTGAAGCTTTCTTT.